Here is one TCR beta chain with its context. Authors' analysis steps: The assay estimated nucleated cells by amplifying reference gene primers. Data came from immunoSEQ multiplex PCR; TCRdb stores just in-frame clones and leaves some out. V, J and clone size reflect that table, while D and trimming were determined from the DNA. The repertoire holds 200,000 to 250,000 clones, with around 84% as singletons. The data derive from a study of blood T cell repertoires in COVID-19. Study in general: Sites across the United States, Italy and Spain contributed samples from acute and convalescent COVID-19. Sources were T cells, B-cell-depleted T cells, or PBMCs; the material itself was cDNA or gDNA.

Germline assignment: CDR1 SGHVS and CDR2 FQNEAQ. V was cut by 7 bases and J by 5 bases, with 29 bases left in between. CDR3 size: 19 residues. The chain recombines TRBV7-8 with TRBJ2-2, with a possible D match to TRBD2 (6 bases). Sequenced material: peripheral blood. This TCR derives from a woman older than 75 with active or convalescent COVID-19. CDR3 coding DNA: TGTGCCAGCATCTCTCCAGGTTGGCGGGATAGTTTCAAGACCGGGGAGCTGTTTTTT. It yields the protein CASISPGWRDSFKTGELFF.